This T cell receptor (beta chain) was retrieved from a study of quantifying T cell responses using KT2 cells. Study summary: cDNA was made from DNase-treated RNA using alpha and beta constant primers. A predetermined fluorescence threshold ended the second PCR, run as a qPCR.

This CDR3 has 14 residues. Germline-derived CDR1 and CDR2 are DFQATT and SNEGSKA (reference sequence). J was trimmed by 4 bases and V by 1 base; bases with no gene match: 1. This clonotype showed up just a few times. As yet, its antigen is unknown. KT2, a clone with a known TCR, was spiked into unfractionated PBMC. Each cDNA got a UMI-containing oligo ligated at its 3' end. An equimolar mix of RC1.1 and RC1.2 primed the beta chain across TRBC1 and TRBC2. Each CDR3 protein gets one entry after TCRdb re-called the UMI-ligation and nested PCR reads with MiXCR. This sample has approximately 54,000 distinct CDR3 sequences, with approximately 10% found just once. General study points: Counts of KT2 alpha and beta sequences rose linearly with the number of KT2 cells added.

Sequencing input: PBMCs spiked with cells of the T cell clone KT2. This chain joins TRBV20-1 and TRBJ2-1, with 10 bases identical to TRBD2. The sequence derives from a human donor. This CDR3 reads CSARGTSGYNEQFF. CDR3 in DNA: TGCAGTGCTAGAGGGACTAGCGGATACAATGAGCAGTTCTTC.